This T cell receptor beta chain came from a study of CD8 T cells in Susac syndrome. Study-wide background: Within the sequenced Susac syndrome patient group, five or six exhibited active disease and roughly 8 were in remission.

Germline V gene data show CDR1 as SGDLS and CDR2 as YYNGEE. The CDR3 is 12 residues long. The V end lost 3 bases, the J end lost 5 bases, and 6 bases lay between the germline ends. RNA in amounts of roughly 0.5 to 1 ug was reverse transcribed with random hexamers. The amplification used immunoSEQ multiplex PCR on TCR beta CDR3; it spanned 54 Vbeta and 13 Jbeta. TCRdb reprocessed the immunoSEQ multiplex PCR reads via MiXCR and lists one record per CDR3 protein. Of approximately 190,000 distinct CDR3 sequences in the sample, just under 95% were seen once. The material sequenced was CD8+ T cells from PBMCs. The sequence derives from a human donor with Susac syndrome. The chain links TRBV9 to TRBJ2-1; D remains unclear. The CDR3 loop reads CASSAADNEQFF. The CDR3 region has the DNA TGTGCCAGCAGCGCAGCAGACAATGAGCAGTTCTTC.